This T cell receptor (beta chain) originates from a study of T cell repertoires in cytomegalovirus infection. About the study: Indications came from public TCR beta signatures; they pointed to CMV infection and to a matching HLA type. Study-wide findings and caveats: Dominant in the ex vivo response were TCR beta clonotypes restricted by HLA-C and specific for CMV. CMV carriers having the relevant HLA were flagged by cumulative public TCR beta family frequency.

On this clonotype itself: What it recognizes is unknown.

TCRdb processed the reads anew with MiXCR; each CDR3 protein has one entry. The data hold 200,000 or so distinct CDR3 sequences, with roughly 20% observed a single time. The sample was PBMCs. The receptor's source is a human donor in good health (CMV status not recorded). Some clones in this sample may be carry-over from other donors' samples.

Written as DNA, the CDR3 is TGTGCCACCAGTGATTTCTACACCGGGGAGCTGTTTTTT. Its translation is CATSDFYTGELFF. The V call is TRBV24-1, the J call TRBJ2-2; no clear D gene. In germline, CDR1 is KGHDR, CDR2 SFDVKD. V gave up 1 base and J gave up 3 bases, with 2 bases separating them. The CDR3 sequence is 13 residues long.